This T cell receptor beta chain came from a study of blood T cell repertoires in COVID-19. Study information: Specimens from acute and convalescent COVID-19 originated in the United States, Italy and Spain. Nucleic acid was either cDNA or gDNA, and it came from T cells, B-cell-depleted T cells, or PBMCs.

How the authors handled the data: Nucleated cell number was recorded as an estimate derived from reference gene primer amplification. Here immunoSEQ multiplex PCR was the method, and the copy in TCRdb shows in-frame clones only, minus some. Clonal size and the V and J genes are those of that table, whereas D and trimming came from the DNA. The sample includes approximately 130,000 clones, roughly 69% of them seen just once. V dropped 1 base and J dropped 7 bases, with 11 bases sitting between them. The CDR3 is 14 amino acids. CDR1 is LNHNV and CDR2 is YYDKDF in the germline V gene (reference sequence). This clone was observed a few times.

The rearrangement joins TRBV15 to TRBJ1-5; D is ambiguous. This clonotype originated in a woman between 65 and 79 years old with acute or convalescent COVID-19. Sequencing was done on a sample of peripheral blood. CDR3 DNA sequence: TGTGCCACCAGCAGAGGTTCCGGGGAGCAGCCCCAGCATTTT. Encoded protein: CATSRGSGEQPQHF.